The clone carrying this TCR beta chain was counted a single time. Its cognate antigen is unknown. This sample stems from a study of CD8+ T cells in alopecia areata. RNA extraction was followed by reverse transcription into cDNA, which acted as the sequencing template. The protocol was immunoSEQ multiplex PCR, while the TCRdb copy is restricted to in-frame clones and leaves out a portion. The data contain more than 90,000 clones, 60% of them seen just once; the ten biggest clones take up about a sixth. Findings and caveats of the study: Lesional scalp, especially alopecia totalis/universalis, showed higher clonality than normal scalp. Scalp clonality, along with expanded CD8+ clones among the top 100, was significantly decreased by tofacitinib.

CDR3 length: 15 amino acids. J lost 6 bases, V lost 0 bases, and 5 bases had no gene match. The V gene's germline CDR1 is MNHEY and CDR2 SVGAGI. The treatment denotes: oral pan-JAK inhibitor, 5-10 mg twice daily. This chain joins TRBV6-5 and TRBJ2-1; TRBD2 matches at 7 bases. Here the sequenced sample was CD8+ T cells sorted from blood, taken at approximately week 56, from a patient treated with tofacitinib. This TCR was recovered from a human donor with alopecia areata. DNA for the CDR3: TGTGCCAGCAGTTACTCGTCGGGGGGAGGCAATGAGCAGTTCTTC. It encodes CASSYSSGGGNEQFF.